What follows describes a single T cell receptor beta chain. Under the authors' procedure: Estimation of nucleated cell counts was performed using reference gene primer amplification. The protocol was immunoSEQ multiplex PCR, while the TCRdb copy is restricted to in-frame clones and leaves out a portion. That table supplies the V and J calls and clone size; D and trimming were determined from the DNA. The sample contains about 70,000 clones, 88% of which appear only once. This record belongs to a study of blood T cell repertoires in COVID-19. Study at large: COVID-19 samples from acute and convalescent phases originated in the United States, Italy and Spain. PBMCs, B-cell-depleted T cells, or T cells provided the cDNA or gDNA that made up the material.

Germline V gene lookup returns CDR1 LGHDT and CDR2 YNNKEL (reference sequence). Losses at the gene ends were 5 bases for V and 6 bases for J; bases not matched to a gene: 6. The CDR3 has 15 residues. The sequence was obtained from a human donor in a cohort sampled during active COVID-19. Sequencing was performed on peripheral blood. This chain connects TRBV3-1 (or the pseudogene TRBV3-2) to TRBJ2-1, with TRBD2 identical over 11 bases. The CDR3 region is CASSIRLAGINEQFF. The CDR3 nucleotides read TGTGCCAGCAGCATTAGACTAGCGGGGATCAATGAGCAGTTCTTC.